The next 30 T cell receptor beta chains were all read from a single sample in a study of T cell changes during pregnancy in multiple sclerosis. Method: immunoSEQ multiplex PCR; TCRdb's copy keeps in-frame clones and lacks some. This sample has some 93,000 clones, with over 80% found just once. Source: peripheral blood, taken after pregnancy. Source of these receptors: a female donor with multiple sclerosis, enrolled in a pregnancy study.

The rearrangement links TRBV5-6 to TRBJ1-2; D unclear. Germline V gene data show CDR1 as SGHDT and CDR2 as YYEEEE. Trimming took off 4 bases at V and 1 base at J, with 11 bases between the two ends. This CDR3 is 14 amino acids long. CDR3 region: CASSPGDINYGYTF. Written as DNA, the CDR3 is TGTGCCAGCAGCCCGGGAGATATTAACTATGGCTACACCTTC.

This clone has only one observation. The chain links TRBV7-2 to TRBJ1-1; no reliable D call. Between the trimmed V and J ends, which lost 6 bases and 4 bases, there was a span of 15 bases. The CDR3 extends over 14 amino acids. CDR1 and CDR2 from the germline V gene are SGHTA and FQGNSA. The CDR3 bases are TGTGCCAGCAGGTCGATTACAGAGTTCACTGAAGCTTTCTTT. It is translated as CASRSITEFTEAFF.

This clone was seen just once. The chain joins TRBV18 to TRBJ2-5, with a weak D call TRBD2 (6 bases). The CDR3 loop spans 14 amino acids. With 3 bases removed from V and 4 bases from J, the gap between germline ends came to 12 bases. Germline CDR1 is KGHSH and CDR2 is LQKENI. This CDR3 reads CASSPGSSVETQYF. The CDR3 coding sequence is TGTGCCAGCTCACCGGGGTCTAGCGTAGAGACCCAGTACTTC.

This chain uses TRBV5-1 with TRBJ2-3, with 9 nucleotides matching TRBD2. With V trimmed by 0 bases and J by 5 bases, 7 bases remained unmatched. CDR1 is SGHRS, CDR2 YFSETQ, per germline. This CDR3 is 16 amino acids long. The CDR3 coding sequence is TGCGCCAGCAGCTTGGCGGTAGCGGGAGCGGGAGATACGCAGTATTTT. Translation: CASSLAVAGAGDTQYF. Supplemented by reference TRBV5-1 and TRBJ2-3, the full variable domain reads KAGVTQTPRYLIKTRGQQVTLSCSPISGHRSVSWYQQTPGQGLQFLFEYFSETQRNKGNFPGRFSGRQFSNSRSEMNVSTLELGDSALYLCASSLAVAGAGDTQYFGPGTRLTVL.

The chain combines TRBV7-9 with TRBJ2-7, with TRBD1 matching 8 bases. CDR1 is SEHNR, CDR2 FQNEAQ, per germline (reference sequence). The CDR3 runs to 14 residues. Germline trimming cut 4 bases from V and 5 bases from J; bases unmatched to any gene: 7. The CDR3 DNA sequence: TGTGCCAGCAGCTCGAGACAGGGGAATCACGAGCAGTACTTC. This gives the protein CASSSRQGNHEQYF.

The V gene is TRBV7-7, the J gene TRBJ2-2, with D perhaps TRBD2 (6 bases). V gave up 5 bases and J gave up 1 base, with 14 bases separating them. CDR1 and CDR2 from the germline V gene are SSHAT and FNYEAQ (reference sequence). This CDR3 spans 16 amino acids. CDR3 sequence: CASSRSGTGNTGELFF. CDR3 DNA sequence: TGTGCCAGCAGCCGATCCGGGACTGGGAACACCGGGGAGCTGTTTTTT.

The chain is built from TRBV29-1 and TRBJ2-7; 7 bases fit TRBD2. The CDR3 has 12 residues. J gave up 9 bases and V 5 bases, and 10 bases lay outside the gene matches. Germline V gives CDR1 SQVTM, CDR2 ANQGSEA. CDR3 sequence: CSVREGRVVQYF. For the CDR3, the DNA is TGCAGCGTTAGGGAGGGGCGGGTGGTGCAGTACTTC.

V gene TRBV5-1 combines with J gene TRBJ1-1, with 8 positions matching TRBD1. This CDR3 region has 15 residues. V trimming: 6 bases; J trimming: 0 bases; junction bases outside the gene matches: 7. From germline, CDR1 is SGHRS and CDR2 YFSETQ. CDR3 loop: CASNRQGRMNTEAFF. The CDR3 DNA reads as TGCGCCAGCAACAGACAGGGGCGAATGAACACTGAAGCTTTCTTT.

The V gene is TRBV5-1, the J gene TRBJ2-3, with D possibly being TRBD1 (6 bases). This CDR3 is built from 16 residues. V gave up 1 base and J gave up 0 bases, with 12 bases separating them. Germline loops: CDR1 SGHRS, CDR2 YFSETQ. This chain's CDR3 is CASSLNAGASTDTQYF. In DNA, the CDR3 is TGCGCCAGCAGCTTGAATGCAGGGGCAAGCACAGATACGCAGTATTTT.

The CDR3 DNA reads as TGTGCCAGCAGCATCCGGGACAGGGATGGCTACACCTTC. As protein: CASSIRDRDGYTF. The chain joins TRBV25-1 to TRBJ1-2; 9 bases map to TRBD1. Looked up from germline, CDR1 is MGHDK and CDR2 is SYGVNS. There are 13 residues in the CDR3. V lost 6 bases and J lost 6; bases outside the gene matches: 5.

V usage is TRBV25-1 and J usage is TRBJ1-2, with 7 bases matching TRBD1. The V segment lost 6 bases and the J segment 8 bases; nucleotides outside the gene matches: 9. The germline V gene encodes CDR1 MGHDK and CDR2 SYGVNS. The CDR3 length is 13 residues. Here the CDR3 reads CASSNSLTGGYTF. The CDR3 nucleotides are TGTGCCAGCAGCAACTCCTTGACAGGGGGCTACACCTTC.

The rearrangement joins TRBV6-5 to TRBJ2-7, with a possible D match to TRBD1 (5 bases). Trimming shortened V by 0 bases and J by 2 bases, and 11 bases separated the two germline ends. CDR3 length equals 15 residues. The V gene's germline CDR1 is MNHEY and CDR2 SVGAGI. The CDR3 region is CASSYSVRAAYEQYF. The DNA for the CDR3 is TGTGCCAGCAGTTACTCCGTCAGGGCGGCCTACGAGCAGTACTTC.

In this sample, this clone turned up once. The rearrangement uses TRBV14 and TRBJ1-1; D might be TRBD1 (6 bases). With 2 bases removed from V and 1 base from J, the gap between germline ends came to 11 bases. Germline assignment: CDR1 SGHDN and CDR2 FVKESK. The CDR3 runs to 15 residues. CDR3: CASSQRMGANTEAFF. In nucleotides, the CDR3 is TGTGCCAGCAGCCAACGAATGGGGGCGAACACTGAAGCTTTCTTT.

The rearrangement links TRBV10-3 to TRBJ2-2; D uncertain. With 7 bases removed from V and 2 bases from J, the gap between germline ends came to 11 bases. There are 14 residues in the CDR3. Germline V CDR1 and CDR2: ENHRY, SYGVKD. In DNA form, the CDR3 reads TGTGCCATCACCCGTCAGGCTAACACCGGGGAGCTGTTTTTT. Amino acids: CAITRQANTGELFF.

The rearrangement uses TRBV5-1 and TRBJ1-2; 10 positions match TRBD1. With V trimmed by 3 bases and J by 8 bases, 10 bases remained unmatched. The length of the CDR3 is 15 residues. The germline CDR1 and CDR2 sequences are SGHRS and YFSETQ. The CDR3 loop is CASSSRQGAASGYTF. Written as DNA, the CDR3 is TGCGCCAGCAGCTCGAGACAGGGGGCAGCCTCCGGCTACACCTTC.

The V call is TRBV2, the J call TRBJ2-1, with D maybe TRBD2 (7 bases). The ends were cut back, 11 bases at V and 4 bases at J, with 15 bases in the middle. The CDR3 extends over 13 amino acids. Germline V lookup: CDR1 SNHLY, CDR2 FYNNEI. The CDR3 DNA follows: TGTGCCGGAAGCGGGACACTTTACAATGAGCAGTTCTTC. This sequence encodes CAGSGTLYNEQFF.

The chain is built from TRBV5-5 and TRBJ1-1, with a possible D match to TRBD1 (5 bases). Germline assignment: CDR1 SGHKS and CDR2 YYEKEE (reference sequence). This CDR3 spans 13 amino acids. V shed 5 bases and J shed 2 bases, with 10 bases lying between them. CDR3 coding DNA: TGTGCCAGCAGTCTCCAGGGTAACACTGAAGCTTTCTTT. Protein product: CASSLQGNTEAFF.

The CDR3, as DNA: TGTGCCAGTAGATTCCAACAGGGCCCTGGGGCCAACGTCCTGACTTTC. Its translation: CASRFQQGPGANVLTF. This rearrangement joins TRBV19 to TRBJ2-6, with D tentatively TRBD1 (6 bases). The V end lost 6 bases, the J end lost 2 bases, and 14 bases lay between the germline ends. Germline V gene sequence: CDR1 LNHDA, CDR2 SQIVND (reference sequence). The CDR3 is made up of 16 amino acids.

The chain couples TRBV11-2 to TRBJ1-6; 7 bases line up with TRBD1. In germline, CDR1 is SGHAT, CDR2 FQNNGV. This CDR3 region has 15 residues. After removal of 0 bases from V and 10 bases from J, the junction contained 6 bases not matched to a gene. The CDR3 here is CASSLERQGRSPLHF. The CDR3 nucleotides are TGTGCCAGCAGCTTAGAGAGACAGGGTCGCTCACCCCTCCACTTT.

At least ten counts were recorded for this clone. V gene TRBV5-8 combines with J gene TRBJ2-5; TRBD2 aligns across 7 bases. The CDR3 spans 16 residues. Germline V gene sequence: CDR1 SGHTS, CDR2 YDEGEE. V dropped 0 bases and J dropped 5; count of bases not matched to a gene: 10. CDR3 nucleotide sequence: TGTGCCAGCAGCTTGGGCGATCGGGAGGCGGGGGAGACCCAGTACTTC. Protein product: CASSLGDREAGETQYF.

The chain couples TRBV5-1 to TRBJ1-2, with D perhaps TRBD1 (6 bases). In germline, CDR1 is SGHRS, CDR2 YFSETQ. The CDR3 runs to 14 residues. Trimming shortened V by 4 bases and J by 6 bases, and 16 bases separated the two germline ends. The CDR3 here is CASSRDRSRNGYTF. The CDR3 region has the DNA TGCGCCAGCAGCCGTGACAGGTCGAGGAATGGCTACACCTTC.

V usage is TRBV6-5 and J usage is TRBJ2-7; a possible D gene is TRBD1 (6 bases). This CDR3 has 14 amino acids. Per germline, CDR1 MNHEY and CDR2 SVGAGI. Deletions cut 2 bases from V and 2 bases from J, with 10 bases between. The CDR3 loop reads CASSYPDRTYEQYF. CDR3 coding DNA: TGTGCCAGCAGTTACCCCGACAGGACCTACGAGCAGTACTTC.

By sample fraction, this clone is medium-sized. Within the sample, other DNA sequences also encode this same CDR3. V is TRBV19 and J is TRBJ2-5; 13 nucleotides match TRBD2. The V and J ends lost 6 bases and 5 bases, in that order; junction bases with no gene match: 6. CDR3 length: 15 residues. The germline V gene encodes CDR1 LNHDA and CDR2 SQIVND (reference sequence). The CDR3 nucleotides read TGTGCCAGTAGCCGGACTAGCGGGAGTCTTGAGACCCAGTACTTC. Translation: CASSRTSGSLETQYF.

The chain carries TRBV4-2 and TRBJ2-7, with TRBD2 identical over 7 bases. Trimming cost V 4 bases and J 0 bases; bases outside gene matches: 9. Per the germline V gene, CDR1 is LGHNA and CDR2 is YNFKEQ. This CDR3 region has 16 residues. The CDR3 reads CASSPGGGSPSYEQYF. CDR3 nucleotides: TGTGCCAGCAGCCCGGGTGGCGGGAGCCCCTCCTACGAGCAGTACTTC.

The genes are TRBV29-1 and TRBJ2-1; TRBD2 matches at 11 bases. Germline V gene data show CDR1 as SQVTM and CDR2 as ANQGSEA. The CDR3 runs 14 residues. V lost 3 bases and J lost 15; bases outside the gene matches: 13. CDR3: CSVDMVTSGSVRFF. CDR3 coding DNA: TGCAGCGTTGATATGGTCACTAGCGGGAGTGTGAGGTTCTTC.

This chain uses TRBV4-3 with TRBJ1-1; D unclear. The length of the CDR3 is 15 residues. Germline CDR1 LGHNA, CDR2 YSLEER. V lost 4 bases, J lost 5 bases, and 17 bases lay in between. CDR3 protein: CASSLAPIPGTEAFF. DNA of the CDR3: TGCGCCAGCAGCCTCGCCCCAATCCCGGGGACTGAAGCTTTCTTT.

The sample holds one count of this clone. One junction end does not reproduce the germline sequence, and a read error may be involved. The chain employs TRBV7-2 and TRBJ2-7; 15 bases are shared with TRBD2. CDR1 SGHTA and CDR2 FQGNSA come from the germline V gene. The CDR3 extends over 17 amino acids. CDR3 bases: TGTGCCAGCAGCTTAGTGGGCGGACTAGCGGGGGGGAACGAGCTGTACTTC. Translation: CASSLVGGLAGGNELYF.

The chain couples TRBV7-2 to TRBJ2-5; a weak D match, TRBD1 (6 bases). V lost 2 bases and J lost 1, with 14 bases in between. The CDR3 loop spans 16 amino acids. Germline loops: CDR1 SGHTA, CDR2 FQGNSA. This CDR3 is CASSLMGANLQETQYF. CDR3 in DNA: TGTGCCAGCAGCTTAATGGGGGCTAACCTCCAAGAGACCCAGTACTTC.

The chain couples TRBV5-6 to TRBJ1-1, with D unclear. The CDR3 is 12 residues long. Trimming removed 1 base from V and 3 bases from J, with 4 bases in between. Per germline, CDR1 SGHDT and CDR2 YYEEEE. The CDR3 nucleotides read TGTGCCAGCAGCTTGTATCACACTGAAGCTTTCTTT. Translating gives CASSLYHTEAFF.

The chain combines TRBV7-9 with TRBJ1-2; 8 bases line up with TRBD1. The J segment lost 5 bases and the V segment lost 4 bases, leaving 3 bases of the junction unmatched. Germline V gene data show CDR1 as SEHNR and CDR2 as FQNEAQ (reference sequence). This CDR3 comprises 13 residues. The CDR3 is CASSSGQGYGYTF. CDR3 coding DNA: TGTGCCAGCAGCTCTGGACAGGGATATGGCTACACCTTC. The full variable domain, its missing parts supplied by reference TRBV7-9 and TRBJ1-2, is DTGVSQNPRHKITKRGQNVTFRCDPISEHNRLYWYRQTLGQGPEFLTYFQNEAQLEKSRLLSDRFSAERPKGSFSTLEIQRTEQGDSAMYLCASSSGQGYGYTFGSGTRLTVV.